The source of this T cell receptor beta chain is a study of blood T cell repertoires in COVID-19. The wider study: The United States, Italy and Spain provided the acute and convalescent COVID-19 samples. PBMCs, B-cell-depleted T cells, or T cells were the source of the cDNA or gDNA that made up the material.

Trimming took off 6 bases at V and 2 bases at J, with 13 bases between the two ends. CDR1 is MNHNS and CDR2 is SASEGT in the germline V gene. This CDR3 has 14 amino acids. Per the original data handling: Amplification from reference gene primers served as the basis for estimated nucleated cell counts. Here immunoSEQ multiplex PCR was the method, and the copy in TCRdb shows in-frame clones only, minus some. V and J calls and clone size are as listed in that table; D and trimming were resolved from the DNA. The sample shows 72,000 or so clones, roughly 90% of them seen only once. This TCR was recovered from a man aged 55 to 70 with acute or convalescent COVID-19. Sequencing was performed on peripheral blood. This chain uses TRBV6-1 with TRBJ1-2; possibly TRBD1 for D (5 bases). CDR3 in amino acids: CASRLRVSNYGYTF. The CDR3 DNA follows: TGTGCCAGCAGACTCAGGGTTTCAAACTATGGCTACACCTTC.